This is a list of T cell receptor beta chains from one sample in a study of cytomegalovirus exposure and HLA in healthy donors. The method was immunoSEQ multiplex PCR; TCRdb's version includes in-frame clones alone and lacks a portion of them. The table has 150,000 or so clones, 70% to 90% seen once. Sequenced: PBMCs. These receptors all come from a man aged 18 to 29 in good health and CMV-seropositive. Each CDR3 is given with its conserved first and last residue. A D gene is named only where the DNA matches it firmly. Size values are once, few and many counts, or a class for expanded clones, and some rows have none.

CDR3nt: TGCGCCAGCAGGCTTACGCCGGGGGGCACCGGGGAGCTGTTTTTT
CDR3aa: CASRLTPGGTGELFF
abundance: once
d_gene: TRBD2
j_gene: TRBJ2-2
v_gene: TRBV5-1

CDR3nt: TGCGCCAGCAGCCAGGTGACAGAGACTAACTATGGCTACACCTTC
CDR3aa: CASSQVTETNYGYTF
abundance: -
d_gene: -
j_gene: TRBJ1-2
v_gene: TRBV4-1

CDR3nt: TGCGCCAGCAGCTTGGCAGGCGGGATTAGCACAGATACGCAGTATTTT
CDR3aa: CASSLAGGISTDTQYF
abundance: -
d_gene: -
j_gene: TRBJ2-3
v_gene: TRBV5-1

CDR3nt: TGCAGTGCTAGAGATGAGCCCCGGGAGACCTTC
CDR3aa: CSARDEPRETF
abundance: -
d_gene: -
j_gene: TRBJ1-2
v_gene: TRBV20-1

CDR3nt: TGTGCCAGAAGCTGGACAGGGGCCGAGCAGTTCTTC
CDR3aa: CARSWTGAEQFF
abundance: -
d_gene: TRBD1
j_gene: TRBJ2-1
v_gene: TRBV5-3

CDR3nt: TGTGCCAGCAGCTTAATCCAGACTAAACAAGAGACCCAGTACTTC
CDR3aa: CASSLIQTKQETQYF
abundance: -
d_gene: -
j_gene: TRBJ2-5
v_gene: TRBV7-6

CDR3nt: TGTGCCAGCAGCTTAGCCCTACAGGGGACCGGGGAGCTGTTTTTT
CDR3aa: CASSLALQGTGELFF
abundance: -
d_gene: TRBD1
j_gene: TRBJ2-2
v_gene: TRBV7-8

CDR3nt: TGTGCCAGCAGCCCCTTGGCAGCGCTTAGGACTGAAGCTTTCTTT
CDR3aa: CASSPLAALRTEAFF
abundance: -
d_gene: -
j_gene: TRBJ1-1
v_gene: TRBV9

CDR3nt: TGTGCCATCAGCGTTGGACAGGGTACCACTGAAGCTTTCTTT
CDR3aa: CAISVGQGTTEAFF
abundance: -
d_gene: TRBD1
j_gene: TRBJ1-1
v_gene: TRBV10-3

CDR3nt: TGTGCCAGCTCACCGGGCGATAGGGGTGAGACCCAGTACTTC
CDR3aa: CASSPGDRGETQYF
abundance: -
d_gene: -
j_gene: TRBJ2-5
v_gene: TRBV18

CDR3nt: TGTGCCAGCCTAGATCCATCAGCCTCAGGCAATCAGCCCCAGCATTTT
CDR3aa: CASLDPSASGNQPQHF
abundance: -
d_gene: -
j_gene: TRBJ1-5
v_gene: TRBV2

CDR3nt: TGTGCCACCAGCCCTAGGCCAGGTGGGGGGGTCAGCACTGAAGCTTTCTTT
CDR3aa: CATSPRPGGGVSTEAFF
abundance: -
d_gene: -
j_gene: TRBJ1-1
v_gene: TRBV15

CDR3nt: TGTGCCTGGAGTGTACTTTACGAGCAGTACTTC
CDR3aa: CAWSVLYEQYF
abundance: -
d_gene: -
j_gene: TRBJ2-7
v_gene: TRBV30

CDR3nt: TGTGCCAGCAGCGGGGGGGGCAGGGGCCGGCCCCAGCATTTT
CDR3aa: CASSGGGRGRPQHF
abundance: -
d_gene: -
j_gene: TRBJ1-5
v_gene: TRBV5-6

CDR3nt: TGTGCCAGCAGCCACTCGGAGGACTACGAGCAGTACTTC
CDR3aa: CASSHSEDYEQYF
abundance: few
d_gene: -
j_gene: TRBJ2-7
v_gene: TRBV6-1

CDR3nt: TGTGCCAGCAGTGAACGGAGGCGGACAGCGTCTAACTATGGCTACACCTTC
CDR3aa: CASSERRRTASNYGYTF
abundance: once
d_gene: -
j_gene: TRBJ1-2
v_gene: TRBV6-1

CDR3nt: TGTGCCAGCAGTGAATCGTGGCCGGACAGGCCCCCCAACGAGCAGTACTTC
CDR3aa: CASSESWPDRPPNEQYF
abundance: -
d_gene: TRBD1
j_gene: TRBJ2-7
v_gene: TRBV2

CDR3nt: TGTGCCAGCAGTGAAGGTTGGGGGGTTGCTGGAAACACCATATATTTT
CDR3aa: CASSEGWGVAGNTIYF
abundance: -
d_gene: -
j_gene: TRBJ1-3
v_gene: TRBV2

CDR3nt: TGTGCCATCAGTGACCCAGGACAGGCGAGGAACTATGGCTACACCTTC
CDR3aa: CAISDPGQARNYGYTF
abundance: once
d_gene: TRBD1
j_gene: TRBJ1-2
v_gene: TRBV10-3

CDR3nt: TGTGCCTGGAGTGTAGGGGGGGCTGAGCCGTACTTC
CDR3aa: CAWSVGGAEPYF
abundance: -
d_gene: -
j_gene: TRBJ2-7
v_gene: TRBV30

CDR3nt: TGTGCCAGCAGTGAGTGGGGGGTGGAGGGCTACACCTTC
CDR3aa: CASSEWGVEGYTF
abundance: -
d_gene: -
j_gene: TRBJ1-2
v_gene: TRBV6-5

CDR3nt: TGTGCCAGCAGTTTATTAACGGGCGGGACAGGGGGCTGGGCTAATGAAAAACTGTTTTTT
CDR3aa: CASSLLTGGTGGWANEKLFF
abundance: -
d_gene: TRBD1
j_gene: TRBJ1-4
v_gene: TRBV28

CDR3nt: TGTGCCAGCAGCGGACAGACCTATGGCGGCTACACCTTC
CDR3aa: CASSGQTYGGYTF
abundance: -
d_gene: -
j_gene: TRBJ1-2
v_gene: TRBV6-5

CDR3nt: TGCGCCAGCAGCCAGGCAGGGGGCAACATTCAGTACTTC
CDR3aa: CASSQAGGNIQYF
abundance: -
d_gene: TRBD1
j_gene: TRBJ2-4
v_gene: TRBV5-1

CDR3nt: TGCGCCAGCAGCTACAGCCCTAGCGGAGCTTCCTACAATGAGCAGTTCTTC
CDR3aa: CASSYSPSGASYNEQFF
abundance: -
d_gene: TRBD2
j_gene: TRBJ2-1
v_gene: TRBV5-1

CDR3nt: TGCGCCAGCAGGAGTTTCGAGGGCCAAGAGACCCAGTACTTC
CDR3aa: CASRSFEGQETQYF
abundance: -
d_gene: -
j_gene: TRBJ2-5
v_gene: TRBV5-1

CDR3nt: TGTGCCAGCAGCCCGGGACCGACGAGGGGGTTAAGCATTCAGTACTTC
CDR3aa: CASSPGPTRGLSIQYF
abundance: -
d_gene: -
j_gene: TRBJ2-4
v_gene: TRBV14

CDR3nt: TGTGCCAGTAGTATACCGGGGGAGTGGGAGACCCAGTACTTC
CDR3aa: CASSIPGEWETQYF
abundance: -
d_gene: -
j_gene: TRBJ2-5
v_gene: TRBV19

CDR3nt: TGTGCCAACCGGGGACAGGGTCGACTCTCTGGGGCCAACGTCCTGACTTTC
CDR3aa: CANRGQGRLSGANVLTF
abundance: -
d_gene: TRBD1
j_gene: TRBJ2-6
v_gene: TRBV19

CDR3nt: TGTGCCAGCAGCTTAGGGACATTCAGGGTCCTCTCGGGCGAGCAGTACTTC
CDR3aa: CASSLGTFRVLSGEQYF
abundance: -
d_gene: -
j_gene: TRBJ2-7
v_gene: TRBV7-9

CDR3nt: TGTGCCAGCAGTGAACAAGGAGGGCCGAACGAGCAGTACTTC
CDR3aa: CASSEQGGPNEQYF
abundance: -
d_gene: -
j_gene: TRBJ2-7
v_gene: TRBV2

CDR3nt: TGTGCCAGCACCGGGCTTGGCACAGGGAGCGGCTACACCTTC
CDR3aa: CASTGLGTGSGYTF
abundance: -
d_gene: -
j_gene: TRBJ1-2
v_gene: TRBV9

CDR3nt: TGTGCCAGCAGCGTAGGGGGATCAGGGGACAGGGGGTGGGCTTTCTTT
CDR3aa: CASSVGGSGDRGWAFF
abundance: -
d_gene: TRBD1
j_gene: TRBJ1-1
v_gene: TRBV9